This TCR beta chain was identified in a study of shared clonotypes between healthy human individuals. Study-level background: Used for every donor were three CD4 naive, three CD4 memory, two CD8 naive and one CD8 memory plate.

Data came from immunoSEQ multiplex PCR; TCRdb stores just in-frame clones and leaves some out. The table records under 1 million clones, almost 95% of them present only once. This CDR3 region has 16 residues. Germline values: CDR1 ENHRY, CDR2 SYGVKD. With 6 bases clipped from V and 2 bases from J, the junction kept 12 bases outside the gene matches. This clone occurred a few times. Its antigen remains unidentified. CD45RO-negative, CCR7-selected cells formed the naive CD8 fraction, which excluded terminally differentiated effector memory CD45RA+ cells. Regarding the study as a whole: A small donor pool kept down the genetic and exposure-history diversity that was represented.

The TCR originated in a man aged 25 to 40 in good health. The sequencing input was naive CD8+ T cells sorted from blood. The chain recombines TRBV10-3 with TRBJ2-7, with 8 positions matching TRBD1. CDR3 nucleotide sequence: TGTGCCATCAGCGACACCCGGGACAGGACAGCCTACGAGCAGTACTTC. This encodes CAISDTRDRTAYEQYF.